The rows below give T cell receptor beta chains drawn from one sample of a study of OX40 agonist ivuxolimab in advanced cancers. Some clones are missing from TCRdb's copy, which holds only in-frame ones; the method was immunoSEQ multiplex PCR. The sample contains about 73,000 clones, 75% to 95% of which appear only once. The source material was CD4+ or CD8+ T cells sorted from blood, sampled in a trial of the OX40 agonist ivuxolimab. These receptors all come from an adult with an advanced solid tumor such as melanoma, head and neck, liver or kidney cancer. Both conserved end residues are part of each CDR3. A D gene is named only where the DNA matches it firmly. Clone size is not always given. Where it is, it says once, few, many or a class for expanded clones.

abundance	d_gene	v_gene	j_gene	CDR3nt	CDR3aa
once	TRBD1	TRBV28	TRBJ2-7	TGTGCCAGCAGTTACCCGGGACAGGGGACCTACGAGCAGTACTTC	CASSYPGQGTYEQYF
-	TRBD2	TRBV29-1	TRBJ2-7	TGCAGCGCCCGGACTAGCGGGAGCTACGAGCAGTACTTC	CSARTSGSYEQYF
-	TRBD2	TRBV15	TRBJ2-7	TGTGCCACCAGCGTGGGAGGGGTGGGGCGCGAGCAGTACTTC	CATSVGGVGREQYF
-	TRBD2	TRBV15	TRBJ2-5	TGTGCCACCAGCAGAGTGGGAGGGGCAAGGTACCAAGAGACCCAGTACTTC	CATSRVGGARYQETQYF
-	TRBD2	TRBV28	TRBJ2-7	TGTGCCAGCAGAGAGAGCGGGAGCGCCCACCACGAGCAGTACTTC	CASRESGSAHHEQYF
-	-	TRBV7-9	TRBJ2-3	TGTGCCAGCAGCTTAGGTGCTAGCACAGATACGCAGTATTTT	CASSLGASTDTQYF
-	TRBD2	TRBV7-9	TRBJ2-3	TGTGCCAGCAGCCGGGCGGGACTAGCGGGAGATACGCAGTATTTT	CASSRAGLAGDTQYF
-	-	TRBV7-2	TRBJ2-7	TGTGCCAGCAGCGCGATCGGACTTACCTACGAGCAGTACTTC	CASSAIGLTYEQYF
-	TRBD1	TRBV7-2	TRBJ2-7	TGTGCCAGCAGCCTGGACAGGAATTCCTACGAGCAGTACTTC	CASSLDRNSYEQYF
-	TRBD1	TRBV27	TRBJ2-7	TGTGCCAGCAGTTCCACCGGGACAGGGGGCGGCTACGAGCAGTACTTC	CASSSTGTGGGYEQYF
-	TRBD2	TRBV19	TRBJ2-1	TGTGCCAGTAGTACGACCGCAAGCGGGAGGGCCGTTGAGCAGTTCTTC	CASSTTASGRAVEQFF
-	-	TRBV30	TRBJ1-1	TGTGCCTGGGCCTTAGGGTTGGACACTGAAGCTTTCTTT	CAWALGLDTEAFF
-	-	TRBV7-3	TRBJ2-5	TGTGCCAGCAGCTTAGTCCCGGGGTACCAAGAGACCCAGTACTTC	CASSLVPGYQETQYF
-	-	TRBV6-5	TRBJ2-3	TGTGCCAGCAGGCAACTTAGTCCAGATACGCAGTATTTT	CASRQLSPDTQYF
-	TRBD1	TRBV9	TRBJ1-3	TGTGCCAGCAGCACAGGACAGGGAGGATCGGGAAACACCATATATTTT	CASSTGQGGSGNTIYF
-	TRBD2	TRBV30	TRBJ2-3	TGTGCCTGCCGACTAGCGGGAAGCACAGATACGCAGTATTTT	CACRLAGSTDTQYF
-	-	TRBV5-1	TRBJ2-1	TGCGCCAGCAGCCTTTCGACAGGACCCAATGAGCAGTTCTTC	CASSLSTGPNEQFF
-	TRBD2	TRBV7-8	TRBJ2-5	TGTGCCAGCAGCTGGCAACGGACTAGCGGGAGGGCCAATAGTCAGTACTTC	CASSWQRTSGRANSQYF
-	-	TRBV4-1	TRBJ1-2	TGCGCCAGCAGCCCAAGAACAGGAGTGGGCTATGGCTACACCTTC	CASSPRTGVGYGYTF
-	-	TRBV19	TRBJ1-3	TGTGCCAGTAGTACCCAAGTCTCTGGAAACACCATATATTTT	CASSTQVSGNTIYF
-	-	TRBV19	TRBJ2-1	TGTGCCAGTGCTGGTGTCTATGAGCAGTTCTTC	CASAGVYEQFF
-	TRBD2	TRBV7-3	TRBJ2-2	TGTGCCAGCAGCCCGACCGGGACTAGCAAGTCCGGGGAGCTGTTTTTT	CASSPTGTSKSGELFF
-	TRBD1	TRBV5-1	TRBJ1-5	TGCGCCAGCAGCTTGGGGACAGGTAATCAGCCCCAGCATTTT	CASSLGTGNQPQHF
once	TRBD2	TRBV11-2	TRBJ2-1	TGTGCCAGCAGCCCCCTACTAGCGGGAGGAGGAAATGAGCAGTTCTTC	CASSPLLAGGGNEQFF
-	-	TRBV7-2	TRBJ1-4	TGTGCCAGCAGCCTCCGGGGTCGGGAAAAACTGTTTTTT	CASSLRGREKLFF
-	-	TRBV27	TRBJ2-7	TGTGCCAGCAGTTTGAACAGGGGAGGAGAGCAGTACTTC	CASSLNRGGEQYF
-	-	TRBV6-5	TRBJ2-1	TGTGCCAGCAGTAAACAGCGGGCCTACAATGAGCAGTTCTTC	CASSKQRAYNEQFF
-	TRBD1	TRBV25-1	TRBJ2-3	TGTGCCAGCAGTGAATATAGACAGGGGGCGGGCACAGATACGCAGTATTTT	CASSEYRQGAGTDTQYF
-	-	TRBV28	TRBJ2-7	TGTGCCAGCAGGACAGCTAACTACGAGCAGTACTTC	CASRTANYEQYF
-	TRBD1	TRBV6-6	TRBJ1-2	TGTGCCACTTTCACAGGAAGGGGGCCGATAGGTTATGGCTACACCTTC	CATFTGRGPIGYGYTF
-	TRBD2	TRBV28	TRBJ2-1	TGTGCCAGCAGTTTAATTCGGGTTAGCGGGAGACATGAGCAGTTCTTC	CASSLIRVSGRHEQFF
once	-	TRBV2	TRBJ2-6	TGTGCCAGCAGTGAAGCTCGGGCCTCTGGGGCCAACGTCCTGACTTTC	CASSEARASGANVLTF
once	TRBD1	TRBV10-3	TRBJ1-4	TGTGCCATCAGTGAGGGACAGGGGGCCGAAAAACTGTTTTTT	CAISEGQGAEKLFF
-	TRBD1	TRBV7-2	TRBJ2-1	TGTGCCAGCAGCTTAGGGGGCAGGGGGCTAGATGAGCAGTTCTTC	CASSLGGRGLDEQFF
-	TRBD1	TRBV18	TRBJ2-5	TGTGCCAGCTCACTGGTAGGGGGCGCGGGAGAGACCCAGTACTTC	CASSLVGGAGETQYF
once	-	TRBV14	TRBJ1-2	TGTGCCAGCAGCCAAGGGTACAGGGTCGGCTACACCTTC	CASSQGYRVGYTF
few	TRBD1	TRBV6-1	TRBJ2-7	TGTGCCAGCAGGGACAGGCCCTACGAGCAGTACTTC	CASRDRPYEQYF
-	-	TRBV5-5	TRBJ1-3	TGTGCCAGCAGCTTGGAGGGGGTAAACACCATATATTTT	CASSLEGVNTIYF
-	TRBD2	TRBV9	TRBJ2-7	TGTGCCAGCAGCCCCCTAGCGGGAGGGGGTTACGAGCAGTACTTC	CASSPLAGGGYEQYF
-	TRBD1	TRBV4-3	TRBJ2-1	TGCGCCAGCAGCCAGTACAGGGGATCCTACAATGAGCAGTTCTTC	CASSQYRGSYNEQFF
-	-	TRBV25-1	TRBJ2-4	TGTGCCAGCAGTGCAGGGGCCAAAAACATTCAGTACTTC	CASSAGAKNIQYF
few	-	TRBV9	TRBJ1-3	TGTGCCAGCAGCGTAGAAACAGCCGGAAACACCATATATTTT	CASSVETAGNTIYF
-	-	TRBV15	TRBJ2-5	TGTGCCACCAGCAGAAGGACCGGGGAGGTCGAGACCCAGTACTTC	CATSRRTGEVETQYF
-	TRBD1	TRBV4-2	TRBJ1-1	TGTGCCAGCAGCCAAGATCCCCGGACAGGGGTCACTGAAGCTTTCTTT	CASSQDPRTGVTEAFF
-	-	TRBV7-2	TRBJ1-5	TGTGCCAGCGGTCTGGATAGCAATCAGCCCCAGCATTTT	CASGLDSNQPQHF
-	-	TRBV28	TRBJ1-1	TGTGCCAGCAGTTTCAGGGGCACTGAAGCTTTCTTT	CASSFRGTEAFF
once	TRBD2	TRBV11-1	TRBJ2-2	TGTGCCAGCAGCACGAGCGGGGTCACCGGGGAGCTGTTTTTT	CASSTSGVTGELFF
-	TRBD1	TRBV29-1	TRBJ2-2	TGCAGCGTTGGGACAGGGACGAACACCGGGGAGCTGTTTTTT	CSVGTGTNTGELFF
-	TRBD1	TRBV11-1	TRBJ2-6	TGTGCCAGTAGGGGAAGGGGGCTTGGGGCCAACGTCCTGACTTTC	CASRGRGLGANVLTF